The next 25 T cell receptor beta chains were all read from a single sample in a study of blood T cell repertoires in COVID-19. Profiling relied on immunoSEQ multiplex PCR, and the TCRdb table lists in-frame clones only, not all of them. The sample holds about 270,000 clones, more than 65% seen once. The specimen sequenced was peripheral blood. These receptors were collected from a woman under 30 with acute or convalescent COVID-19.

V and J are TRBV13 and TRBJ2-1, with D perhaps matching TRBD1 (5 bases). The CDR3 totals 13 residues. Deletions cut 0 bases from V and 10 bases from J, with 10 bases between. CDR1 and CDR2 from the germline V gene are PRHDT and FYEKMQ (reference sequence). DNA of the CDR3: TGTGCCAGCAGCTTAGGGCAGGGTCGAGAGCAGTTCTTC. This translates into CASSLGQGREQFF. Complete variable domain (other parts from reference TRBV13 and TRBJ2-1): AAGVIQSPRHLIKEKRETATLKCYPIPRHDTVYWYQQGPGQDPQFLISFYEKMQSDKGSIPDRFSAQQFSDYHSELNMSSLELGDSALYFCASSLGQGREQFFGPGTRLTVL.

The chain links TRBV7-9 to TRBJ2-3; 7 bases fit TRBD1. CDR1 and CDR2 (germline): SEHNR, FQNEAQ (reference sequence). The CDR3 runs 16 residues. The V gene end was trimmed by 7 bases and the J gene end by 1 base; junction bases not matched to a gene: 11. The CDR3 spells CASTHAGGGGTDTQYF. The CDR3 DNA follows: TGTGCCAGCACCCATGCAGGGGGTGGGGGCACAGATACGCAGTATTTT.

The rearrangement joins TRBV28 to TRBJ2-7; maybe TRBD1 (7 bases). Germline CDR1 and CDR2: MDHEN and SYDVKM. This CDR3 comprises 16 residues. Trimming stripped 6 bases from V and 2 bases from J, with 20 bases between. CDR3 bases: TGTGCCAGCAGAATGAGACAGGGAGGATTTCCCTACGAGCAGTACTTC. The encoded protein is CASRMRQGGFPYEQYF.

The rearrangement joins TRBV5-5 to TRBJ2-1; 16 nucleotides line up with TRBD2. The CDR3 totals 16 residues. The germline V gene encodes CDR1 SGHKS and CDR2 YYEKEE (reference sequence). Trimming removed 4 bases from V and 8 bases from J; junction bases left unmatched: 6. CDR3 sequence reads: CASSGGTSGRVYEQFF. The CDR3 DNA is TGTGCCAGCAGCGGGGGGACTAGCGGGAGGGTCTATGAGCAGTTCTTC.

This clone has just a few counts. This chain connects TRBV9 to TRBJ2-3, with D hard to call. This CDR3 has 13 residues. Trimming removed 3 bases from V and 4 bases from J, with 9 bases in between. The germline CDR1 and CDR2 sequences are SGDLS and YYNGEE. DNA for the CDR3: TGTGCCAGCAGCGCCAGGTTTTCAGATACGCAGTATTTT. Translation: CASSARFSDTQYF.

The rearrangement links TRBV30 to TRBJ1-2; D might be TRBD1 (6 bases). Trimming shortened V by 2 bases and J by 4 bases, and 11 bases separated the two germline ends. The CDR3 loop spans 13 amino acids. The germline CDR1 and CDR2 sequences are GTSNPN and SVGIG (reference sequence). This CDR3 is CAWSRDRPYGYTF. The DNA for the CDR3 is TGTGCCTGGAGTCGAGACAGGCCCTATGGCTACACCTTC.

The CDR3 loop reads CASSTGLRSYEQYF. In DNA, the CDR3 is TGTGCCAGCAGCACCGGGTTGCGCTCCTACGAGCAGTACTTC. The chain links TRBV7-2 to TRBJ2-7, with D unresolved. Germline CDR1 SGHTA, CDR2 FQGNSA. The CDR3 is 14 residues long. V lost 5 bases to trimming and J lost 0 bases, with 11 bases between them.

The chain couples TRBV9 to TRBJ1-2; 9 bases match TRBD1. This CDR3 comprises 16 residues. CDR1 SGDLS and CDR2 YYNGEE come from the germline V gene. V gave up 0 bases and J gave up 4 bases; unmatched junction bases: 7. The CDR3 nucleotides read TGTGCCAGCAGCGTAGAGTCGGGACAGGGAATCTATGGCTACACCTTC. Protein: CASSVESGQGIYGYTF.

The V and J genes are TRBV15 and TRBJ2-3; 7 bases are shared with TRBD1. Germline CDR1 and CDR2: LNHNV and YYDKDF (reference sequence). Trimming at V came to 2 bases and at J to 3 bases, leaving 5 bases not matched to a gene. The CDR3 has 15 residues. The CDR3 nucleotides read TGTGCCACCAGCAGACGGCAGGGGGAAACAGATACGCAGTATTTT. Translation gives CATSRRQGETDTQYF.

This clone was recorded a few times. The chain joins TRBV11-2 to TRBJ2-7, with TRBD2 identical over 8 bases. Trimming removed 5 bases from V and 4 bases from J; junction bases left unmatched: 1. Germline CDR1 reads SGHAT; CDR2 reads FQNNGV. This CDR3 region has 12 residues. The chain's CDR3 is CASSREGYEQYF. The DNA of the CDR3 is TGTGCCAGCAGCCGGGAGGGGTACGAGCAGTACTTC.

This clone has just a few counts. The chain employs TRBV7-9 and TRBJ2-5; no firm D call. The CDR3 spans 12 residues. With 5 bases removed from V and 3 bases from J, the gap between germline ends came to 7 bases. Germline V CDR1 and CDR2: SEHNR, FQNEAQ (reference sequence). CDR3: CASSGPEETQYF. The CDR3 region has the DNA TGTGCCAGCAGCGGGCCCGAAGAGACCCAGTACTTC.

V usage is TRBV1 and J usage is TRBJ2-1; no DNA check was done on the table's D call, TRBD1. TRBV1 is listed as a pseudogene. The CDR3 is made up of 13 amino acids. CDR3 loop: CTSSPDRGNEQFF. The CDR3 DNA sequence: TGCACCAGCAGCCCGGACAGGGGAAATGAGCAGTTCTTC.

The chain has TRBV19 and TRBJ1-4; 9 bases map to TRBD1. CDR3 length equals 18 residues. V shed 0 bases and J 7 bases; nucleotides not matched to a gene: 12. The germline V gene encodes CDR1 LNHDA and CDR2 SQIVND (reference sequence). In DNA form, the CDR3 reads TGTGCCAGTAGTATAGAAACGTCCTCTGGGACAGGGTTTGAAAAACTGTTTTTT. It is translated as CASSIETSSGTGFEKLFF.

This chain uses TRBV6-5 with TRBJ2-5, with 7 positions matching TRBD2. The CDR3 is 15 amino acids. V lost 2 bases, J lost 5 bases, and 8 bases stayed unmatched. Per germline, CDR1 MNHEY and CDR2 SVGAGI. This CDR3 reads CASSYLPTSRETQYF. The DNA for the CDR3 is TGTGCCAGCAGTTACCTTCCGACTAGCAGGGAGACCCAGTACTTC.

The sample holds a few counts of this clone. This chain connects TRBV6-5 to TRBJ1-4; TRBD1 agrees at 8 bases. In germline, CDR1 is MNHEY, CDR2 SVGAGI. The length of the CDR3 is 15 residues. The V gene end was trimmed by 7 bases and the J gene end by 8 bases; junction bases not matched to a gene: 12. The DNA for the CDR3 is TGTGCCAGCAAGTTGGGGCAGGGGGCAGAGGAAAAACTGTTTTTT. Translating it yields CASKLGQGAEEKLFF.

The J gene is TRBJ1-1, the V gene TRBV27; 10 positions agree with TRBD1. This CDR3 has 14 amino acids. Germline V gives CDR1 MNHEY, CDR2 SMNVEV (reference sequence). The junction had 5 bases not matched to a gene; V was cut back by 6 bases and J by 4 bases. The CDR3 nucleotides read TGTGCCAGCAGCGGGGGACAGGGGTTCACTGAAGCTTTCTTT. Translation: CASSGGQGFTEAFF.

The V gene is TRBV27, the J gene TRBJ1-2; possible D gene TRBD1, 5 bases. The CDR3 consists of 17 residues. The germline CDR1 and CDR2 sequences are MNHEY and SMNVEV (reference sequence). Trimming stripped 6 bases from V and 0 bases from J, with 20 bases between. CDR3 residues: CASSRYLTATSNYGYTF. CDR3 nucleotides: TGTGCCAGCAGCCGATACCTGACAGCTACTTCTAACTATGGCTACACCTTC.

This clone has just one count. The chain combines TRBV27 with TRBJ1-1, with D tentatively TRBD1 (5 bases). CDR1 MNHEY and CDR2 SMNVEV come from the germline V gene (reference sequence). Trimming pared 3 bases from V and 2 bases from J, leaving 16 bases between. The CDR3 totals 16 residues. The CDR3 here is CASSFSTPWGNTEAFF. The CDR3 region has the DNA TGTGCCAGCAGTTTTTCCACCCCATGGGGCAACACTGAAGCTTTCTTT.

The rearrangement links TRBV6-5 to TRBJ2-7; a weak D match, TRBD1 (5 bases). V lost 6 bases and J 4 bases, leaving 13 bases between the germline ends. The CDR3 runs to 13 residues. Germline CDR1 reads MNHEY; CDR2 reads SVGAGI. In nucleotides, the CDR3 is TGTGCCAGCAGGGACAATAACGCGTACGAGCAGTACTTC. Protein product: CASRDNNAYEQYF.

The V gene is TRBV7-2, the J gene TRBJ2-1, with D unclear. The CDR3 is 14 residues long. The V gene lost 3 bases and the J gene lost 0 bases, with 6 bases spanning the gap. Germline assignment: CDR1 SGHTA and CDR2 FQGNSA. As DNA, the CDR3 is TGTGCCAGCAGCTTTCCCGGCTCCTACAATGAGCAGTTCTTC. Protein sequence: CASSFPGSYNEQFF.

The V and J genes are TRBV29-1 and TRBJ1-1, with D hard to call. This CDR3 comprises 12 residues. The germline gives CDR1 SQVTM, CDR2 ANQGSEA. V dropped 3 bases and J dropped 1 base, with 6 bases sitting between them. The chain's CDR3 is CSVERQNTEAFF. The CDR3 DNA follows: TGCAGCGTTGAGCGACAGAACACTGAAGCTTTCTTT.

The CDR3 loop reads CASSVGTGYAEQYF. The CDR3 bases are TGTGCCAGCAGCGTAGGGACAGGGTATGCCGAGCAGTACTTC. The chain uses TRBV9 and TRBJ2-7; 8 nucleotides agree with TRBD1. Germline V gives CDR1 SGDLS, CDR2 YYNGEE. The CDR3 consists of 14 residues. The V segment lost 0 bases and the J segment 6 bases; nucleotides outside the gene matches: 5. The full variable domain, its missing parts supplied by reference TRBV9 and TRBJ2-7, is DSGVTQTPKHLITATGQRVTLRCSPRSGDLSVYWYQQSLDQGLQFLIQYYNGEERAKGNILERFSAQQFPDLHSELNLSSLELGDSALYFCASSVGTGYAEQYFGPGTRLTVT.

The rearrangement links TRBV19 to TRBJ1-3; no definite D call. The CDR3 sequence is 14 residues long. V lost 5 bases, J lost 0 bases, and 8 bases lay in between. CDR1 is LNHDA and CDR2 is SQIVND in the germline V gene (reference sequence). CDR3 sequence: CASSRKSSGNTIYF. As DNA, the CDR3 is TGTGCCAGTAGTCGAAAGAGCTCTGGAAACACCATATATTTT.

The chain carries TRBV7-2 and TRBJ2-7; 11 bases agree with TRBD2. V was clipped by 3 bases and J by 6 bases; unmatched bases: 4. Germline lookup yields CDR1 SGHTA and CDR2 FQGNSA. The length of the CDR3 is 14 residues. CDR3 sequence (DNA): TGTGCCAGCAGCTTGACTAGCGGGATTACCGAGCAGTACTTC. This encodes CASSLTSGITEQYF.

The rearrangement uses TRBV19 and TRBJ1-1; D is possibly TRBD1 (5 bases). This CDR3 comprises 16 residues. The V end was cut by 3 bases, the J end by 5 bases, with 19 bases between. Germline CDR1 LNHDA, CDR2 SQIVND (reference sequence). CDR3 nucleotide sequence: TGTGCCAGTAGTATCAATTGGGGGGACCCGCGGACTGAAGCTTTCTTT. Translated, it gives CASSINWGDPRTEAFF.